The clone carrying this TCR beta chain was detected a few times. Its antigen is still unknown. Time point meaning: patch test 1, 2 weeks after DPC sensitization. Treatment in this sample: therapeutic diphenylcyclopropenone sensitization with weekly scalp DPC. In the library, unique molecular identifiers were attached to individual cDNA molecules. TCRdb used MiXCR to reprocess the RACE reads, holding one entry per CDR3 protein. The table records about 120,000 distinct CDR3 sequences, roughly an eighth of them present only once. This record belongs to a study of human T cells and chemical hapten exposure. Across the whole study: Diphenylcyclopropenone was applied weekly to patients' scalps across the roughly 25-week study. The patient population, which was mostly female, had alopecia areata, totalis or universalis. Study-wide findings and caveats: Versus controls, significantly more large CDR3 similarity clusters arose from expanded TCRs.

The sample in question was whole blood, obtained in connection with sensitization to the hapten diphenylcyclopropenone (DPC). This receptor was taken from a woman aged 50 to 60 with alopecia areata. Some clones in this sample may be carry-over from other donors' samples.

DNA of the CDR3: TGTGCAAGTCGCTTAGCGCCCCGGCTAGCGGGGGGTTTT. It translates to CASRLAPRLAGGF. The V call is TRBV12-2, the J call TRBJ2-3; no check of the table's D call, TRBD2, against the DNA was made. TRBV12-2 corresponds to a pseudogene. CDR3 length: 13 residues.